This T cell receptor (beta chain) was obtained from a study of T cells in Graves' hyperthyroidism and ophthalmopathy. Overall study findings and caveats: Ophthalmopathy was separated from stable hyperthyroidism by a 13 V-J model. Appearing also in blood were most of the thyroid clonotypes expanded above 0.001. Progression to ophthalmopathy was predicted a median of 6.5 months early.

This clonotype was detected a few times. Its antigen remains unknown. The germline V gene encodes CDR1 SGHRS and CDR2 YFSETQ. V was cut by 1 base and J by 1 base, with 8 bases left in between. The CDR3 is 14 residues long. The PBMCs were taken from less than 11 ml of fresh peripheral blood. Authors of the study amplified TCR beta CDR3 regions from RNA transcripts. HTBI primers were used for first-round RT-PCR of the TCR CDR3. TCRdb re-derived calls from the multiplex PCR reads in MiXCR, one entry per CDR3 protein. The sample carries about 300,000 distinct CDR3 sequences, roughly 19% recorded once. Sequencing was performed on blood. This chain joins TRBV5-1 and TRBJ2-5; a weak D match, TRBD1 (5 bases). The source is a middle-aged man with Graves' ophthalmopathy. CDR3 nucleotides: TGCGCCAGCAGCTTGCAGGGCTTCCAAGAGACCCAGTACTTC. This translates into CASSLQGFQETQYF.